This T cell receptor (beta chain) is from a study of T-cell reconstitution after alpha-beta-depleted transplantation in children. The CDR3 has 17 residues. Trimming took 5 bases from V and 3 from J; bases not matched to a gene: 12. Germline V lookup: CDR1 SGHRS, CDR2 YFSETQ. This clonotype was seen at least ten times. The TCRbeta library was prepared with unique molecular identifiers. TCRdb used MiXCR to reprocess the PCR reads, holding one entry per CDR3 protein. Here the sample spans about 110,000 distinct CDR3 sequences, approximately 10% being singletons. The V gene is TRBV5-1, the J gene TRBJ2-1; 9 bases align to TRBD2. This clonotype originated in a human donor who donated a stem cell graft to a child with acute lymphoblastic leukemia. Sequencing used PBMCs from the stem cell graft donor, obtained from the stem cell graft. CDR3 region: CASSNQGLATIYNEQFF. CDR3 nucleotides: TGCGCCAGCAGTAACCAGGGACTAGCTACGATCTACAATGAGCAGTTCTTC.